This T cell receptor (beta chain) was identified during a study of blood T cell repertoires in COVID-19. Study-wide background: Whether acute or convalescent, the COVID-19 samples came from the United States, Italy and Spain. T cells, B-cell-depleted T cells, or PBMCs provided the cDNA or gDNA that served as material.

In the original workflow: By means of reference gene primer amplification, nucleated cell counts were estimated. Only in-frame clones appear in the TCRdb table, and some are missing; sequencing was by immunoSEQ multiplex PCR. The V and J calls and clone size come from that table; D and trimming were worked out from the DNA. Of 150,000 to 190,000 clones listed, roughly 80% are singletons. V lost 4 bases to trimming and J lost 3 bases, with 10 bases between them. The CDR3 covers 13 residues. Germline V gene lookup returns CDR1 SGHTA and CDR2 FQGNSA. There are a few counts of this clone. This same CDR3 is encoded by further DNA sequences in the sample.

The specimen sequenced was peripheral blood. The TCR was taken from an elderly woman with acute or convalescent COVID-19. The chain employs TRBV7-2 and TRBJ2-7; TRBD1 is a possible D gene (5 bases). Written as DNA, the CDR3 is TGTGCCAGCAGCTCCCGAAGGGGCTACGAGCAGTACTTC. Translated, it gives CASSSRRGYEQYF.